This T cell receptor beta chain was recorded in a study of blood T cell repertoires in COVID-19. Study information: Material from acute and convalescent COVID-19 was sourced from the United States, Italy and Spain. T cells, B-cell-depleted T cells, or PBMCs supplied cDNA or gDNA.

V dropped 3 bases and J dropped 3; count of bases not matched to a gene: 2. The CDR3 totals 15 residues. Germline V CDR1 and CDR2: MNHEY, SMNVEV (reference sequence). TCRdb's table, derived via immunoSEQ multiplex PCR, lists solely in-frame clones and lacks some. The sample yields about 230,000 clones, over 70% seen once. Sequencing was carried out using peripheral blood. The J gene is TRBJ2-2, the V gene TRBV27; 9 nucleotides match TRBD1. The receptor was derived from a woman aged 80 or over with acute or convalescent COVID-19. The CDR3 reads CASSFRTGDTGELFF. The CDR3, as DNA: TGTGCCAGCAGTTTTCGGACAGGGGACACCGGGGAGCTGTTTTTT.